This TCR beta chain was sequenced during a study of shared clonotypes between healthy human individuals (dated by TCRdb to about 2020). At the level of the whole study: The cohort included three men and two women between 18 and 49 years of age. To estimate repertoire size and how much clonotype sharing occurs between individuals, the study deeply sequenced the blood TCR repertoires of about five healthy adults. Each donor's leukapheresis produced roughly between about 0.8 and 10 billion PBMCs. Per donor, three plates each were used for CD4 naive and CD4 memory, two for CD8 naive, and one for CD8 memory. Different laboratories and diverse techniques were used to prepare libraries and sequence TCR repertoires, to increase sequencing depth and limit assay-specific biases. Here is what the overall study found, with its caveats: Pairwise subsampling indicated that sequencing depth was expected to affect the degree of clonotype sharing among donors. Compared with non-shared clonotypes, the clonotypes found in all four sorted-subset donors had higher generation probabilities. Because the study included only a small number of donors, the genetic and exposure-history diversity represented was limited. Only blood was sampled, and tissue TCR repertoires likely differ from those in blood. Sharing across several donors was observed for approximately 5% of naive CD4, under 4% of naive CD8, about 2.3% of memory CD4, and about 0.38% of memory CD8 clonotypes. Incomplete sequencing was indicated by rarefaction of sorted-subset datasets, despite the large sequencing depth. Estimated clonotype richness was generally larger for naive than for memory subsets.

This clone was counted a single time. Its target antigen remains unknown. Base qualities were left out, and no much larger clone turns up one base away. For this chain, trimming is 4 bases at the V end and 0 bases at the J end, and the number of junction bases without a gene match is 3. Looking up the germline V gene yields CDR1 SGDLS and CDR2 YYNGEE. From cysteine to phenylalanine, the CDR3 is 15 amino acids long. The only DNA kept is the CDR3, 45 bases in frame from the first base. For the CD8 naive samples, CD45RO-negative cells were positively selected for CCR7, yielding a CD45RA+CCR7+ population from which TemRA cells were excluded. Healthy HIV-negative adults with no recently reported acute infections or vaccinations were included as donors. Only Caucasian adults living in Nashville, Tennessee, USA were represented among the donors. Blood was obtained by leukapheresis, after which PBMCs were separated by Ficoll-Histopaque density gradient centrifugation and cryopreserved in liquid nitrogen vapor phase. Purity and quantity of every magnetically sorted T cell population were checked by analytical flow cytometry. Each sorted fraction had its genomic DNA isolated and then quantified by UV absorbance on a Nanodrop 2000c.

Using the deep immunoSEQ assay, TCR CDR3 regions were amplified from genomic DNA by multiplex PCR. Genomic DNA extracted from each cell subset was distributed evenly over all wells of several immunoSEQ 96-well plates, and each plate served as one replicate. For sorted subsets, roughly 200 ng of genomic DNA, equivalent to some 30,000 T cell genomes, went into each replicate PCR. Purified libraries were measured with a Qubit 3.0 fluorometer, size-checked on a Bioanalyzer 2100, and measured again with the KAPA Library Quantification kit. Every immunoSEQ 96-well plate was sequenced on a separate single-read 150-cycle Illumina NextSeq 550 flow cell. Per the authors' processing: Because the immunoSEQ output held only junctional sequences and lacked quality scores, the filtering could not match the filtering applied to full-length reads. Sequences were annotated with PyIR, a Python wrapper for IgBLAST v1.9, using IMGT germline references to assign V/J genes and CDR3. Reads were filtered out if the reads had weak V/J assignments (E-value above 1e-6), no CDR3, stop codons, out-of-frame junctions, or ambiguous translated residues. V3J clonotypes were defined as sequences sharing the same inferred V gene, J gene, and CDR3 amino acid sequence. To compute the percentage overlap between repertoires, the number of shared unique clonotypes was divided by the size of the smaller repertoire. Richness of each repertoire was evaluated using RTK rarefaction, the Chao1 estimator, and Recon v2.1 estimates of unobserved clonotypes. OLGA was used to compute generation probabilities for all TCRbeta clonotypes that the gDNA method yielded from several donors. TCRdb mirrors the immuneACCESS table, restricted to in-frame sequences. Some clones are absent from its copies; in checked studies, under half trace to an unresolved V gene, and the reason for the others is unknown. That table gives V, J and clone size, and the DNA gave D and trimming. The sample includes approximately 600,000 clones, with around 95% observed a single time. The ten biggest clones cover 0.11% of the sample.

Sequencing input: naive CD8+ T cells sorted from blood. In light of the paper, this sample's cell subset or site label describes: CD45RA+CCR7+. The chain was built from TRBV9 and TRBJ2-3; TRBD2 aligns with 9 central bases. This clonotype originated in a young woman in good health. In nucleotide form, the sequence is TGTGCCAGCAGCCCTAGCGGGACAAGCACAGATACGCAGTATTTT. The encoded protein is CASSPSGTSTDTQYF.